The sequence of this T cell receptor (beta chain) was determined in a study of cytomegalovirus exposure and HLA in healthy donors. V lost 5 bases, J lost 7 bases, and 8 bases stayed unmatched. Germline V gives CDR1 SEHNR, CDR2 FQNEAQ (reference sequence). The CDR3 is 15 amino acids. 13 Jbeta primers and 60 Vbeta primers were used for the PCR. This table comes from immunoSEQ multiplex PCR, and its TCRdb copy is limited to in-frame clones, with some not included. This sample's clone table lists about 130,000 clones. This chain uses TRBV7-9 with TRBJ2-3; the match to TRBD2 covers 11 bases. The sequenced material came from PBMCs. This TCR came from a man aged 25 to 40 in good health and CMV-seronegative. The CDR3: CASSRLAGGIHTQYF. The CDR3 region has the DNA TGTGCCAGCAGCCGCCTAGCGGGAGGAATCCATACGCAGTATTTT.